Listed below are T cell receptor beta chains from one sample, sequenced in a study of spatial heterogeneity in lung cancer. TCRdb reprocessed the 5' RACE reads via MiXCR and lists one record per CDR3 protein. Found here are around 4,000 distinct CDR3 sequences, about a sixth of them singletons; the top ten hold 72%. The material was PBMCs, obtained at surgery. These receptors originate from a male donor with early-stage non-small cell lung cancer. The CDR3 runs from the conserved cysteine through the conserved F or W. D genes are given only for firm matches. Part of the rows lack a size; the others show once, few, many or a class for expanded clones.

.	.	TRBV6-5	TRBJ2-4	TGTGCCAGCAGGCCCGGACAGCTAGCCAAAAACATTCAGTACTTC	CASRPGQLAKNIQYF
.	many	TRBV7-8	TRBJ2-5	TGTGCCAGCAGCTTAGGTCGGCGGCAAGAGACCCAGTACTTC	CASSLGRRQETQYF
.	.	TRBV5-1	TRBJ1-3	TGCGCCAGCAGCACGGGACTCCTCCGCTCTGGAAACACCATATATTTT	CASSTGLLRSGNTIYF
.	many	TRBV5-6	TRBJ1-3	TGTGCCAGCAGCTTGGGCAGAGTTTCTGGAAACACCATATATTTT	CASSLGRVSGNTIYF
TRBD1	.	TRBV6-2/TRBV6-3	TRBJ1-5	TGTGCCAGCAGCCGCTACAGGGGGCCGGGTCAGCCCCAGCATTTT	CASSRYRGPGQPQHF
.	.	TRBV4-1	TRBJ2-5	TGCGCCAGCAGCCTCGGGACACCCGAAGAGACCCAGTACTTC	CASSLGTPEETQYF
TRBD2	.	TRBV6-5	TRBJ2-7	TGTGCCAGCAGGAGACTAGCGGGGGGTCTCAGCTCCTACGAGCAGTACTTC	CASRRLAGGLSSYEQYF
TRBD1	.	TRBV5-4	TRBJ2-6	TGTGCCAGCAGCTTGGACAGGGGGGCCGGGGCCAACGTCCTGACTTTC	CASSLDRGAGANVLTF
TRBD1	.	TRBV5-4	TRBJ2-1	TGTGCCAGCAGCTTGCAGTCTACAGGGGACAATGAGCAGTTCTTC	CASSLQSTGDNEQFF
.	few	TRBV19	TRBJ1-2	TGTGCCAGTAGTAACCCCCCCGGGGGCAACTATGGCTACACCTTC	CASSNPPGGNYGYTF
TRBD2	many	TRBV14	TRBJ2-5	TGTGCCAGCAGCCAAGGCCTACTAGCGGGGGGAGAGACCCAGTACTTC	CASSQGLLAGGETQYF
TRBD1	many	TRBV12-3/TRBV12-4	TRBJ2-5	TGTGCCAGCAGCCCTCCGGGACAGGGGACCCAAGAGACCCAGTACTTC	CASSPPGQGTQETQYF
TRBD2	.	TRBV6-2/TRBV6-3	TRBJ2-3	TGTGCCAGCAGTGACCGGGGACTACCCACAGATACGCAGTATTTT	CASSDRGLPTDTQYF